The 14 T cell receptor beta chains below all came from one sample that was sequenced in a study of blood T cell repertoires in COVID-19. Sequencing was performed with immunoSEQ multiplex PCR; in TCRdb, only in-frame clones are kept and a portion is missing. The table has fewer than 400,000 clones, about nine tenths seen once. The material sequenced was peripheral blood. The receptors originated from a woman aged 25 to 39 with COVID-19, enrolled during active disease.

The rearrangement joins TRBV6-1 to TRBJ1-4; no clear D. V was pared by 1 base and J by 4 bases, with 13 bases between. CDR3 length: 16 residues. CDR1 is MNHNS, CDR2 SASEGT, per germline. The CDR3: CASSEVNRQVNEKLFF. CDR3 sequence (DNA): TGTGCCAGCAGTGAAGTCAATCGGCAGGTTAATGAAAAACTGTTTTTT.

This clone was detected only once. The V call is TRBV10-1, the J call TRBJ1-2; TRBD1 matches 9 bases. CDR1 and CDR2 from the germline V gene are WNHNN and SYGVQD (reference sequence). V gave up 6 bases and J gave up 0 bases; unmatched junction bases: 20. The CDR3 has 20 residues. The chain's CDR3 is CASSEDRGYQHPQANYGYTF. CDR3 in DNA: TGCGCCAGCAGCGAGGACAGGGGATACCAGCACCCTCAAGCTAACTATGGCTACACCTTC.

J is TRBJ1-2 and V is TRBV3-1 (or the pseudogene TRBV3-2), with TRBD1 matching over 7 bases. CDR1 LGHDT and CDR2 YNNKEL come from the germline V gene (reference sequence). The trim removed 3 bases at V and 3 bases at J, leaving 7 bases unmatched. The CDR3 loop spans 15 amino acids. The DNA for the CDR3 is TGTGCCAGCAGCCACACAGGGGTGGAAGACTATGGCTACACCTTC. This gives the protein CASSHTGVEDYGYTF.

V and J are TRBV6-2 or TRBV6-3 and TRBJ2-7; possible D gene TRBD2, 7 bases. The length of the CDR3 is 14 residues. Trimming cost V 6 bases and J 4 bases, with 16 bases left between them. CDR1 and CDR2 from the germline V gene are MNHEY and SVGEGT. CDR3 nucleotides: TGTGCCAGCAGCCCTCTAGGGGGGGGGTACGAGCAGTACGTC. It codes for CASSPLGGGYEQYV.

The chain links TRBV10-3 to TRBJ2-3; 7 bases match TRBD1. The V and J ends lost 2 bases and 6 bases, in that order; junction bases with no gene match: 5. CDR3 size: 14 residues. Per germline, CDR1 ENHRY and CDR2 SYGVKD. The DNA of the CDR3 is TGTGCCATCAGTGAGGGACAGGACAGCGATACGCAGTATTTT. This encodes CAISEGQDSDTQYF.

This chain links TRBV6-6 with TRBJ1-1; TRBD1 agrees at 7 bases. Per germline, CDR1 MNHNY and CDR2 SVGAGI (reference sequence). The CDR3 runs to 14 residues. The V segment lost 6 bases and the J segment 6 bases; nucleotides outside the gene matches: 10. The CDR3 protein is CASSQGPGGAEAFF. The CDR3 region has the DNA TGTGCCAGCAGCCAAGGGCCAGGGGGTGCTGAAGCTTTCTTT.

V usage is TRBV5-4 and J usage is TRBJ2-3, with D maybe TRBD2 (6 bases). This CDR3 comprises 19 residues. In germline, CDR1 is SGHNT, CDR2 YYREEE (reference sequence). The V end lost 10 bases, the J end lost 3 bases, and 33 bases lay between the germline ends. The CDR3 bases are TGTGCCTCCTCGGGGCTGGAGGCCCGGGGGTTTGTCGCGACAGATACGCAGTATTTT. It specifies CASSGLEARGFVATDTQYF.

Note on this clone: Different DNA sequences within this sample yield the same CDR3. This sequence joins TRBV11-3 and TRBJ2-5; D gene uncertain. Germline-derived CDR1 and CDR2 are SGHNT and YENEEA. The CDR3 totals 11 residues. The germline V and J ends were trimmed by 1 base and 5 bases, with 2 bases remaining between them. Here the CDR3 reads CASSLAETQYF. The CDR3 DNA is TGTGCCAGCAGCTTAGCGGAGACCCAGTACTTC.

This clone appeared once. The chain couples TRBV5-4 to TRBJ2-6; possible D gene TRBD1, 5 bases. Trimming removed 4 bases at V and 4 bases at J, with 9 bases between. CDR3 length: 14 amino acids. Germline V gives CDR1 SGHNT, CDR2 YYREEE (reference sequence). The CDR3 DNA reads TGTGCCAGCAGCCAGGGCTCCGGGGCCAACGTCCTGACTTTC. Protein product: CASSQGSGANVLTF.

J is TRBJ1-1 and V is TRBV19; 11 bases map to TRBD1. With V trimmed by 6 bases and J by 5 bases, 2 bases remained unmatched. Germline loops: CDR1 LNHDA, CDR2 SQIVND (reference sequence). The CDR3 spans 13 residues. CDR3 residues: CASSGQGATEAFF. CDR3 DNA sequence: TGTGCCAGTAGCGGACAGGGGGCGACTGAAGCTTTCTTT.

The chain couples TRBV11-1 to TRBJ2-1, with TRBD2 matching 10 bases. Losses at the gene ends were 1 base for V and 5 bases for J; bases not matched to a gene: 2. From germline, CDR1 is SGHAT and CDR2 FQDESV (reference sequence). This CDR3 comprises 15 residues. The CDR3 protein is CASSLEAGGNNEQFF. DNA of the CDR3: TGTGCCAGCAGCTTAGAAGCGGGGGGGAACAATGAGCAGTTCTTC.

The J gene is TRBJ1-1, the V gene TRBV2, with unresolved D. The CDR3 contains 15 residues. V was clipped by 4 bases and J by 0 bases, with 12 bases between them. The germline gives CDR1 SNHLY, CDR2 FYNNEI. CDR3 region: CASSVPDQVNTEAFF. CDR3 sequence (DNA): TGTGCCAGCAGTGTCCCCGACCAGGTGAACACTGAAGCTTTCTTT.

The chain carries TRBV5-4 and TRBJ2-1; 8 bases are a match to TRBD2. Losses at the gene ends were 9 bases for V and 9 bases for J; bases not matched to a gene: 11. Germline V gives CDR1 SGHNT, CDR2 YYREEE (reference sequence). The CDR3 runs 13 residues. CDR3 in DNA: TGTGCCATTTCGCGGGGGGCCCACGGTGAGCAGTTCTTC. Protein product: CAISRGAHGEQFF.

A note on this clone: This sample also contains other DNA sequences that code for the same CDR3. The genes are TRBV12-3 or TRBV12-4 and TRBJ1-2; TRBD1 aligns across 7 bases. The CDR3 is 13 residues long. Losses at the gene ends were 1 base for V and 6 bases for J; bases not matched to a gene: 2. The CDR3 is CASSLGQGDGYTF. The CDR3 DNA reads as TGTGCCAGCAGTTTAGGGCAGGGGGATGGCTACACCTTC.